The rows below give T cell receptor beta chains drawn from one sample of a study of regulatory T cells in long-lasting Graves disease. Via MiXCR, TCRdb re-called the multiplex PCR reads, giving one row per CDR3 protein. The sample gives fewer than 400,000 distinct CDR3 sequences, more than 20% of which show up once; less than 25% is in the top ten. Material: peripheral blood mononuclear cells (PBMCs), obtained when the disease was refractory, from a patient treated with antithyroid drugs. Source of these receptors: a female donor with Graves disease. CDR3s include the opening cysteine and the closing phenylalanine or tryptophan. A D gene is named only where the DNA matches it firmly. Clone size appears in some rows only: once, few, many, or a class for an expanded clone.

TRBV20-1	NA	NA	TRBJ2-5	CSARGAGGSETQYF	TGCAGTGCTAGAGGGGCCGGAGGGTCTGAGACCCAGTACTTC
TRBV12-3/TRBV12-4	many	TRBD1	TRBJ1-1	CASRTKTGGEAEAFF	TGTGCCAGCAGGACCAAGACAGGGGGCGAGGCTGAAGCTTTCTTT
TRBV7-2	few	TRBD1	TRBJ1-1	CASSPRTGHTEAFF	TGTGCCAGCAGCCCACGGACAGGGCACACTGAAGCTTTCTTT
TRBV29-1	few	NA	TRBJ2-7	CSVGPGPYEQYF	TGCAGCGTTGGACCCGGTCCCTACGAGCAGTACTTC
TRBV7-8	NA	NA	TRBJ2-7	CASRGDLSSYEQYF	TGTGCCAGCAGGGGGGACTTGTCATCGTACGAGCAGTACTTC
TRBV5-4	few	NA	TRBJ1-1	CAIAGGNTEAFF	TGTGCCATAGCCGGGGGGAACACTGAAGCTTTCTTT
TRBV20-1	NA	NA	TRBJ2-7	CSARWGEQYF	TGCAGTGCTAGATGGGGCGAGCAGTACTTC
TRBV10-3	many	TRBD2	TRBJ2-7	CATTSGISYEQYF	TGTGCCACGACTAGCGGGATCTCCTACGAGCAGTACTTC
TRBV19	few	TRBD1	TRBJ1-1	CASSPQQGGAFF	TGTGCCAGTAGTCCCCAACAGGGGGGAGCTTTCTTT
TRBV20-1	many	NA	TRBJ2-7	CSARGPGGYEQYF	TGCAGTGCTAGGGGACCAGGAGGCTACGAGCAGTACTTC
TRBV6-2/TRBV6-3	NA	TRBD2	TRBJ2-1	CASSYGLAGAAYNEQFF	TGTGCCAGCAGTTACGGACTAGCGGGAGCCGCCTACAATGAGCAGTTCTTC
TRBV28	many	TRBD2	TRBJ2-7	CASSPPLAGAYEQYF	TGTGCCAGCAGTCCCCCACTAGCGGGAGCCTACGAGCAGTACTTC
TRBV7-2	few	NA	TRBJ1-5	CASSLGYSNQPQHF	TGTGCCAGCAGCTTGGGGTATAGCAATCAGCCCCAGCATTTT
TRBV6-2/TRBV6-3	NA	NA	TRBJ2-2	CASSTMSGNTGELFF	TGTGCCAGCAGTACTATGTCCGGGAACACCGGGGAGCTGTTTTTT
TRBV2	NA	NA	TRBJ2-3	CASLSRGGRTESTDTQYF	TGTGCCAGCCTATCTAGGGGGGGCCGCACCGAAAGCACAGATACGCAGTATTTT
TRBV30	many	NA	TRBJ1-2	CAWSTGAGGGYTF	TGTGCCTGGAGTACCGGGGCCGGGGGAGGCTACACCTTC
TRBV7-9	few	TRBD1	TRBJ2-5	CASSPRGQTQETQYF	TGTGCCAGCAGCCCTAGGGGGCAAACTCAAGAGACCCAGTACTTC
TRBV20-1	NA	NA	TRBJ2-3	CSARNGADTQYF	TGCAGTGCTAGGAACGGCGCAGATACGCAGTATTTT
TRBV3-1	few	TRBD2	TRBJ2-2	CASSPEGRAGELFF	TGTGCCAGCAGCCCCGAAGGGAGGGCCGGGGAGCTGTTTTTT
TRBV5-1	few	TRBD1	TRBJ2-7	CASSLASAGTGAYEQYF	TGCGCCAGCAGCTTGGCGTCGGCCGGGACAGGGGCCTACGAGCAGTACTTC
TRBV5-4	NA	TRBD1	TRBJ2-5	CASRRPGGEETQYF	TGTGCCAGCAGACGTCCAGGGGGCGAAGAGACCCAGTACTTC
TRBV12-3/TRBV12-4	few	NA	TRBJ1-4	CASSSADRTNEKLFF	TGTGCCAGCAGTTCCGCCGACAGAACTAATGAAAAACTGTTTTTT
TRBV5-6	few	NA	TRBJ2-4	CASRSTGPVIAKNIQYF	TGTGCCAGCAGGTCTACAGGGCCAGTGATAGCCAAAAACATTCAGTACTTC
TRBV9	NA	NA	TRBJ2-7	CASSDRDLKSYEQYF	TGTGCCAGCAGCGATCGGGACTTAAAATCCTACGAGCAGTACTTC
TRBV25-1	NA	TRBD2	TRBJ2-7	CASRAGDYSYEQYF	TGTGCCAGCAGGGCCGGGGACTACTCCTACGAGCAGTACTTC
TRBV5-1	NA	TRBD1	TRBJ2-5	CASSVDRVGETQYF	TGCGCCAGCAGCGTCGACAGGGTTGGGGAGACCCAGTACTTC
TRBV18	few	TRBD2	TRBJ2-7	CASSQTGGSEQYF	TGTGCCAGCTCACAGACGGGGGGGTCCGAGCAGTACTTC
TRBV3-1	NA	NA	TRBJ2-6	CASSQDRGPTATGANVLTF	TGTGCCAGCAGCCAAGATCGTGGCCCGACAGCTACTGGGGCCAACGTCCTGACTTTC
TRBV19	few	TRBD1	TRBJ2-7	CASSNDRGPDYEQYF	TGTGCCAGTAGTAACGACAGGGGTCCCGACTACGAGCAGTACTTC
TRBV11-2	many	TRBD1	TRBJ2-5	CASSQWTGLLSPGTQYF	TGTGCCAGCAGCCAGTGGACAGGACTCTTATCTCCCGGGACCCAGTACTTC
TRBV12-3/TRBV12-4	many	TRBD1	TRBJ1-5	CASSTGQISNQPQHF	TGTGCCAGCAGTACGGGACAGATTAGCAATCAGCCCCAGCATTTT
TRBV10-3	many	TRBD1	TRBJ1-1	CAISLQGKNTEAFF	TGTGCCATCAGTTTACAGGGGAAGAACACTGAAGCTTTCTTT
TRBV12-3/TRBV12-4	NA	NA	TRBJ2-7	CASSLFPGVSQEQYF	TGTGCCAGCAGTTTATTCCCTGGTGTTAGCCAGGAGCAGTACTTC
TRBV2	many	NA	TRBJ1-6	CASLRVSNSPLHF	TGTGCCAGCCTCAGGGTCTCTAATTCACCCCTCCACTTT
TRBV11-1	many	NA	TRBJ1-2	CASSTGTDYGYTF	TGTGCCAGCAGTACCGGGACGGACTATGGCTACACCTTC
TRBV7-9	many	TRBD2	TRBJ2-7	CASSRGGSYEQYF	TGTGCCAGCAGCCGGGGGGGCTCCTACGAGCAGTACTTC
TRBV25-1	NA	NA	TRBJ2-7	CASSSGWGEQYF	TGTGCCAGCAGTAGCGGGTGGGGCGAGCAGTACTTC
TRBV7-9	many	NA	TRBJ1-6	CASSHPPGNGANSPLHF	TGTGCCAGCAGCCACCCCCCAGGGAACGGCGCCAATTCACCCCTCCACTTT
TRBV6-1	many	NA	TRBJ1-1	CASLDGGRGAFF	TGTGCCAGCCTCGACGGAGGCAGGGGTGCTTTCTTT
TRBV5-8	NA	TRBD1	TRBJ2-5	CASSLGTGELETQYF	TGTGCCAGCAGCTTGGGGACAGGGGAGTTAGAGACCCAGTACTTC
TRBV7-8	many	TRBD2	TRBJ2-6	CASSLRPGVAGAPGANVLTF	TGTGCCAGCAGCTTACGGCCTGGGGTAGCGGGAGCTCCTGGGGCCAACGTCCTGACTTTC
TRBV28	many	NA	TRBJ1-2	CASSLRGHGYTF	TGTGCCAGCAGTTTACGGGGACACGGCTACACCTTC
TRBV20-1	NA	TRBD1	TRBJ1-1	CSASNRGVNTEAFF	TGCAGTGCATCGAACAGGGGAGTGAACACTGAAGCTTTCTTT
TRBV9	NA	NA	TRBJ1-1	CASSVEGRNTEAFF	TGTGCCAGCAGCGTAGAGGGAAGGAACACTGAAGCTTTCTTT
TRBV19	once	NA	TRBJ2-3	CASAAGRTDTQYF	TGTGCCAGCGCGGCAGGTCGCACAGATACGCAGTATTTT
TRBV28	many	NA	TRBJ1-4	CASSPYAGTVNEKLFF	TGTGCCAGCAGTCCTTATGCCGGGACGGTAAATGAAAAACTGTTTTTT
TRBV6-1	many	TRBD1	TRBJ1-2	CASRIIQGNYGYTF	TGTGCCAGCAGGATCATACAGGGGAACTATGGCTACACCTTC
TRBV3-1	NA	TRBD1	TRBJ1-6	CASSQSTGASYNSPLHF	TGTGCCAGCAGCCAATCGACAGGGGCGTCCTATAATTCACCCCTCCACTTT
TRBV7-2	few	NA	TRBJ2-1	CASSIRQINYNEQFF	TGTGCCAGCAGCATTAGACAGATTAACTACAATGAGCAGTTCTTC
TRBV5-1	NA	NA	TRBJ1-2	CASSLPNSYGYTF	TGCGCCAGCAGCTTGCCCAACAGCTATGGCTACACCTTC
TRBV2	many	NA	TRBJ1-6	CASHPDYNSPLHF	TGTGCCAGCCATCCAGATTATAATTCACCCCTCCACTTT
TRBV20-1	many	NA	TRBJ1-5	CSARDPGTRSNQPQHF	TGCAGTGCTAGAGATCCAGGGACGAGAAGCAATCAGCCCCAGCATTTT
TRBV29-1	NA	NA	TRBJ1-2	CSVDLGYGYTF	TGCAGCGTTGATCTAGGATATGGCTACACCTTC
TRBV30	many	NA	TRBJ1-2	CAWTHIYGYTF	TGTGCCTGGACCCATATATATGGCTACACCTTC